The present entry profiles one T cell receptor (beta chain) with its context. Its specificity is not known. This sample was taken from a study of blood T cells in healthy people across ages. The CDR3 covers 15 residues. J lost 4 bases, V lost 2 bases, and 8 bases had no gene match. The use of a sample-barcoded 5' primer and a J-beta primer mix characterized a second PCR of roughly 6 to 12 cycles. The template-switch adaptor was a 5' adaptor with 12 random nucleotides. It tagged each cDNA molecule. One entry per CDR3 protein results from TCRdb running MiXCR on the 5' RACE reads. The repertoire includes a few hundred thousand distinct CDR3 sequences, about a quarter of them detected once, and approximately 3.6% sits in the top ten. Overall study findings and caveats: A roughly linear age-dependent decrease characterized TCR beta diversity per million T cells. Long-lived donors had more naive CD4+ cells and higher diversity than aged donors.

Separately, the same data were catalogued under a study of T cells of mothers and their children.

Sequences were obtained from blood. This clonotype was obtained from a boy younger than 10 in good health. V and J are TRBV12-3 or TRBV12-4 and TRBJ2-7; TRBD1 agrees at 7 bases. The CDR3: CASSLNGQATYEQYF. CDR3 in DNA: TGTGCCAGCAGTTTAAACGGACAGGCTACTTACGAGCAGTACTTC.